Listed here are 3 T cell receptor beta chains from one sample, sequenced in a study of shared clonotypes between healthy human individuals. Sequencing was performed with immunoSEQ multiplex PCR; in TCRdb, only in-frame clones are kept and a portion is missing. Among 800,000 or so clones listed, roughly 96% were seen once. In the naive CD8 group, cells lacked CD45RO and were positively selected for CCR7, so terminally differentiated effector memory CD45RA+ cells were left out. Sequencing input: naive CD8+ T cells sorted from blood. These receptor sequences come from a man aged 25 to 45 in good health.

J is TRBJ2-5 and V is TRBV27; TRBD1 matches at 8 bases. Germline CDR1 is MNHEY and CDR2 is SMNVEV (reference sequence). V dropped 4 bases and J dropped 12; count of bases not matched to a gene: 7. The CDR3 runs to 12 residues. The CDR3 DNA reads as TGTGCCAGCAGTTCCAACAACAGGGGGAAGTACTTC. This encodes CASSSNNRGKYF.

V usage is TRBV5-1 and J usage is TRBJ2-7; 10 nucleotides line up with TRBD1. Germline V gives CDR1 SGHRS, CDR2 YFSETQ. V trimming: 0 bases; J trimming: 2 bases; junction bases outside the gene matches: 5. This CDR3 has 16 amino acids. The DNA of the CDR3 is TGCGCCAGCAGCTTGGCCGGGACAGGGGACACCTACGAGCAGTACTTC. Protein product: CASSLAGTGDTYEQYF.

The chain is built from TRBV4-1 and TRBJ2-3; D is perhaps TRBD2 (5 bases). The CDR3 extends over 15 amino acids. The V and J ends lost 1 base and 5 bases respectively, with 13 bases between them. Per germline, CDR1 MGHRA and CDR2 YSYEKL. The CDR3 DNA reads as TGCGCCAGCAGCCAAGGGTCCGGGGAGAAAGATACGCAGTATTTT. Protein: CASSQGSGEKDTQYF.